The 10 T cell receptor beta chains listed next were all sequenced from one sample in a study of Tregs in tolerant kidney transplant recipients. Their cognate antigens are unknown. This table comes from immunoSEQ multiplex PCR, and its TCRdb copy is limited to in-frame clones, with some not included. In the table there are about 5,000 clones, almost 40% of which are singletons. The sample was CD8+ T cells from blood cultured with allogeneic cells. The receptors shown here come from a human donor in good health.

The count of this clone is one. This likely traces to a read error, being one base from a far larger clone. Other nucleotide sequences in the sample specify the same CDR3. The chain joins TRBV4-1 to TRBJ2-7; D is possibly TRBD2 (5 bases). Germline V gene sequence: CDR1 MGHRA, CDR2 YSYEKL. With 1 base removed from V and 3 bases from J, the gap between germline ends came to 13 bases. The CDR3 covers 15 residues. This CDR3 is CASSQALGRGYEQYF. Here the CDR3 DNA reads TGCGCCAGCAGCCAAGCCCTTGGACGGGGCTACGAGCAGTACTTC.

There are a few counts of this clone. The junction shows a germline mismatch at one end, possibly a read error. The chain combines TRBV5-4 with TRBJ1-2; 9 positions match TRBD1. Germline lookup yields CDR1 SGHNT and CDR2 YYREEE (reference sequence). The CDR3 totals 18 residues. The CDR3 DNA reads TGCGCCAGCAGCCAAGTGGTGGGACAGGGTCCCGCTAACTATGGCTACACCTTC. Translating it yields CASSQVVGQGPANYGYTF.

This clone is labeled medium-sized. This chain links TRBV4-1 with TRBJ2-3; D gene uncertain. The germline CDR1 and CDR2 sequences are MGHRA and YSYEKL. This CDR3 region has 15 residues. V lost 4 bases to trimming and J lost 5 bases, with 16 bases between them. The CDR3 sequence is CASSPSWANIDTQYF. The CDR3 DNA reads as TGCGCCAGCAGCCCCTCGTGGGCCAATATAGATACGCAGTATTTT.

This chain connects TRBV1 to TRBJ1-2. TRBV1 is termed a pseudogene. The CDR3 sequence is 16 residues long. CDR3 nucleotide sequence: TGCACCAGCAGCACAAGGCGTTTGTGCGAAGCCTATGGCTACACCTTC. This sequence encodes CTSSTRRLCEAYGYTF.

The CDR3 DNA reads as TGTGCCAGCAGCTCCGGGGTGACTAGCGGGGGAAAGGAGACCCAGTACTTC. It specifies CASSSGVTSGGKETQYF. The chain joins TRBV7-9 to TRBJ2-5; 12 nucleotides match TRBD2. CDR3 size: 17 residues. V lost 4 bases to trimming and J lost 5 bases; unmatched junction nucleotides: 11. Germline assignment: CDR1 SEHNR and CDR2 FQNEAQ (reference sequence).

The chain couples TRBV4-3 to TRBJ1-2, with TRBD1 matching over 8 bases. The CDR3 has 15 amino acids. CDR1 and CDR2 (germline): LGHNA, YSLEER. Trimming cost V 0 bases and J 4 bases; bases outside gene matches: 4. The CDR3 region has the DNA TGCGCCAGCAGCCAAGATAGGGGGACAGGCTATGGCTACACCTTC. Translation: CASSQDRGTGYGYTF.

Relative to its sample, this clone is medium-sized (0.01 to 0.1%). The rearrangement links TRBV9 to TRBJ1-6, with D unresolved. V was trimmed by 0 bases and J by 7 bases, leaving 17 bases between them. Looked up from germline, CDR1 is SGDLS and CDR2 is YYNGEE. The CDR3 covers 17 residues. In nucleotides, the CDR3 is TGTGCCAGCAGCGTAGGTCCGGATCAGGAGCCCAATTCACCCCTCCACTTT. Translation gives CASSVGPDQEPNSPLHF.

In its sample, this clone is medium-sized. This rearrangement joins TRBV7-6 to TRBJ2-7; 8 bases match TRBD2. Germline values: CDR1 SGHVS, CDR2 FNYEAQ. V lost 5 bases, J lost 7 bases, and 7 bases stayed unmatched. This CDR3 comprises 13 residues. Written as DNA, the CDR3 is TGTGCCAGCAGCCCCAGCGGGAGAGGTGAGCAGTACTTC. This encodes CASSPSGRGEQYF. Based on the CDR3 plus reference TRBV7-6 and TRBJ2-7, the full variable domain is GAGVSQSPRYKVTKRGQDVALRCDPISGHVSLYWYRQALGQGPEFLTYFNYEAQQDKSGLPNDRFSAERPEGSISTLTIQRTEQRDSAMYRCASSPSGRGEQYFGPGTRLTVT.

Judged by abundance, this clone is medium-sized. The rearrangement links TRBV9 to TRBJ2-7; possible D gene TRBD1, 5 bases. The CDR3 runs 12 residues. Trimming shortened V by 3 bases and J by 6 bases, and 10 bases separated the two germline ends. Germline V gene data show CDR1 as SGDLS and CDR2 as YYNGEE. The CDR3 protein is CASSAATGEQYF. The DNA of the CDR3 is TGTGCCAGCAGCGCAGCCACAGGCGAGCAGTACTTC.

The genes are TRBV4-2 and TRBJ1-2; 9 positions agree with TRBD1. Trimming at V came to 5 bases and at J to 8 bases, leaving 9 bases not matched to a gene. CDR1 LGHNA and CDR2 YNFKEQ come from the germline V gene. The CDR3 runs 14 residues. The CDR3 bases are TGTGCCAGCAGCGGTGGGACAGGGATAAACGGCTACACCTTC. Its translation is CASSGGTGINGYTF.